One sample yielded the 23 T cell receptor beta chains listed below, sequenced in a study of blood T cell repertoires in COVID-19. The table came from immunoSEQ multiplex PCR; TCRdb's copy has only in-frame clones and leaves some out. Of about 180,000 clones in the sample, over 70% were seen once. Sequencing was performed on PBMCs or T cells enriched from blood (not recorded which). The receptors stem from a man in his sixties who had been exposed to COVID-19.

As concerns this clone: Other DNA sequences in the same sample also yield this CDR3. The CDR3 nucleotides read TGTGCCAGCAGCCGCACTTATGACTACGAGCAGTACTTC. Amino acid sequence: CASSRTYDYEQYF. The genes are TRBV7-8 and TRBJ2-7; no clear D gene. The germline gives CDR1 SGHVS, CDR2 FQNEAQ. Trimming removed 5 bases at V and 3 bases at J, with 11 bases between. This CDR3 has 13 residues.

V is TRBV27 and J is TRBJ2-1; TRBD2 agrees at 8 bases. This CDR3 region has 17 residues. The germline V gene has CDR1 MNHEY and CDR2 SMNVEV (reference sequence). The V segment lost 4 bases and the J segment 5 bases; nucleotides outside the gene matches: 13. The CDR3 protein is CASSSNLPRGRNNEQFF. CDR3 DNA: TGTGCCAGCAGTTCCAATCTCCCTCGCGGGAGGAACAATGAGCAGTTCTTC.

This clone was seen a handful of times. The chain uses TRBV24-1 and TRBJ2-7; 9 bases match TRBD2. The junction had 9 bases not matched to a gene; V was cut back by 11 bases and J by 2 bases. This CDR3 is 14 amino acids long. Germline V gives CDR1 KGHDR, CDR2 SFDVKD. The DNA for the CDR3 is TGTGCCATCCAAGGGACTAGCAGACCCTACGAGCAGTACTTC. This codes for CAIQGTSRPYEQYF.

The V and J genes are TRBV28 and TRBJ1-5; D not resolved. V was cut by 4 bases and J by 2 bases, with 12 bases left in between. This CDR3 comprises 15 residues. From germline, CDR1 is MDHEN and CDR2 SYDVKM. CDR3 protein: CASSSVELGNQPQHF. The CDR3 bases are TGTGCCAGCAGTTCCGTAGAATTGGGCAATCAGCCCCAGCATTTT.

V gene TRBV6-1 combines with J gene TRBJ2-3, with D unresolved. The CDR3 has 15 residues. V was cut by 0 bases and J by 9 bases, with 16 bases left in between. Germline CDR1 is MNHNS and CDR2 is SASEGT. The CDR3 region has the DNA TGTGCCAGCAGTGAAGCCCTGTCCGTGACTGGGACGCAGTATTTT. This encodes CASSEALSVTGTQYF.

The count of this clone is one. The chain recombines TRBV10-3 with TRBJ2-3, with 7 nucleotides matching TRBD2. This CDR3 contains 19 residues. Trimming took 0 bases from V and 2 from J; bases not matched to a gene: 14. Germline-derived CDR1 and CDR2 are ENHRY and SYGVKD. CDR3 region: CAISESGTNFGRVTDTQYF. The CDR3 nucleotides read TGTGCCATCAGTGAGTCCGGGACTAACTTCGGTCGGGTCACAGATACGCAGTATTTT.

This chain joins TRBV6-5 and TRBJ1-6; perhaps TRBD1 as D (5 bases). The CDR3 is made up of 14 amino acids. CDR1 MNHEY and CDR2 SVGAGI come from the germline V gene. V lost 5 bases and J 7 bases, leaving 12 bases between the germline ends. CDR3 sequence reads: CASSLDSRNSPLHF. The CDR3 DNA sequence: TGTGCCAGCAGTCTAGACAGCCGGAATTCACCCCTCCACTTT.

The V call is TRBV6-5, the J call TRBJ2-5; TRBD2 matches at 8 bases. Per the germline V gene, CDR1 is MNHEY and CDR2 is SVGAGI. The CDR3 is 16 amino acids. V gave up 4 bases and J gave up 2 bases; unmatched junction bases: 9. CDR3 DNA: TGTGCCAGCAGTTCCATCTTAGCGGGGAGGCAAGAGACCCAGTACTTC. Protein: CASSSILAGRQETQYF.

V usage is TRBV18 and J usage is TRBJ2-7; possibly TRBD2 for D (5 bases). Germline V CDR1 and CDR2: KGHSH, LQKENI. CDR3 size: 13 residues. With 5 bases removed from V and 2 bases from J, the gap between germline ends came to 10 bases. The CDR3, as DNA: TGTGCCAGCTCATCGTCCGGGGCCTACGAGCAGTACTTC. Amino acids: CASSSSGAYEQYF.

The rearrangement links TRBV5-4 to TRBJ1-2; D remains ambiguous. Germline V gene sequence: CDR1 SGHNT, CDR2 YYREEE (reference sequence). This CDR3 has 13 amino acids. Trimming removed 0 bases at V and 7 bases at J, with 10 bases between. The CDR3 loop is CASSLAKEVGYTF. DNA of the CDR3: TGTGCCAGCAGCTTGGCTAAGGAGGTTGGCTACACCTTC.

The rearrangement links TRBV7-2 to TRBJ2-7, with 8 bases matching TRBD1. From germline, CDR1 is SGHTA and CDR2 FQGNSA. CDR3 length: 14 amino acids. V was clipped by 3 bases and J by 7 bases; unmatched bases: 8. The DNA of the CDR3 is TGTGCCAGCAGCTTTCGGTGGACAGGGAATGAGCAGTACTTC. Protein product: CASSFRWTGNEQYF.

V is TRBV7-8 and J is TRBJ2-1; 7 bases are a match to TRBD2. This CDR3 is 14 amino acids long. J gave up 3 bases and V 5 bases, and 4 bases lay outside the gene matches. CDR1 is SGHVS, CDR2 FQNEAQ, per germline. CDR3 region: CASSPPGGYNEQFF. DNA of the CDR3: TGTGCCAGCAGCCCTCCGGGGGGCTACAATGAGCAGTTCTTC.

J is TRBJ1-4 and V is TRBV9; TRBD1 agrees at 11 bases. This CDR3 region has 16 residues. CDR1 and CDR2 from the germline V gene are SGDLS and YYNGEE. J gave up 8 bases and V 3 bases, and 9 bases lay outside the gene matches. The CDR3 DNA reads TGTGCCAGCAGCGCCGGCGGACAGGGGGCCGGGGAAAAACTGTTTTTT. As protein: CASSAGGQGAGEKLFF.

This chain uses TRBV19 with TRBJ1-3; D ambiguous. The CDR3 is 16 residues long. The V gene's germline CDR1 is LNHDA and CDR2 SQIVND (reference sequence). The V gene lost 3 bases and the J gene lost 4 bases, with 16 bases spanning the gap. The CDR3 is CASSIPPVENGNTIYF. CDR3 sequence (DNA): TGTGCCAGTAGTATTCCCCCTGTGGAGAACGGAAACACCATATATTTT.

This clone was seen a handful of times. The chain employs TRBV5-8 and TRBJ1-2, with TRBD1 as a possible D gene (5 bases). Trimming stripped 0 bases from V and 3 bases from J, with 9 bases between. There are 14 residues in the CDR3. The germline V gene has CDR1 SGHTS and CDR2 YDEGEE. CDR3 bases: TGTGCCAGCAGCTTGGTTCAGGGTCACTATGGCTACACCTTC. Translating it yields CASSLVQGHYGYTF.

The chain recombines TRBV7-2 with TRBJ2-3; TRBD2 aligns across 8 bases. The CDR3 extends over 19 amino acids. Germline V lookup: CDR1 SGHTA, CDR2 FQGNSA. Trimming at V came to 3 bases and at J to 4 bases, leaving 18 bases not matched to a gene. This chain's CDR3 is CASSLSWTSPLGIADTQYF. The CDR3, as DNA: TGTGCCAGCAGCTTGTCCTGGACTAGCCCCTTGGGAATAGCAGATACGCAGTATTTT. Full variable domain (rest looked up from reference TRBV7-2 and TRBJ2-3): GAGVSQSPSNKVTEKGKDVELRCDPISGHTALYWYRQSLGQGLEFLIYFQGNSAPDKSGLPSDRFSAERTGGSVSTLTIQRTQQEDSAVYLCASSLSWTSPLGIADTQYFGPGTRLTVL.

This sequence joins TRBV5-1 and TRBJ2-5, with 8 nucleotides matching TRBD1. Losses at the gene ends were 0 bases for V and 5 bases for J; bases not matched to a gene: 6. CDR3 length: 15 amino acids. Germline V gene lookup returns CDR1 SGHRS and CDR2 YFSETQ. CDR3 in DNA: TGCGCCAGCAGCTTGGGAGCAGGGGGCGAGGAGACCCAGTACTTC. It is translated as CASSLGAGGEETQYF.

V is TRBV9 and J is TRBJ2-3; a possible D gene is TRBD2 (6 bases). The CDR3 length is 15 residues. Germline values: CDR1 SGDLS, CDR2 YYNGEE. Trimming removed 0 bases at V and 2 bases at J, with 10 bases between. CDR3 DNA sequence: TGTGCCAGCAGCGTAGCTGCGGGATACACAGATACGCAGTATTTT. As protein: CASSVAAGYTDTQYF.

This chain uses TRBV24-1 with TRBJ2-6, with TRBD1 matching 8 bases. The V and J ends lost 2 bases and 2 bases, in that order; junction bases with no gene match: 7. Germline values: CDR1 KGHDR, CDR2 SFDVKD. The CDR3 loop spans 18 amino acids. The CDR3 reads CATSDSRTGLAGANVLTF. CDR3 coding DNA: TGTGCCACCAGTGATTCTAGGACAGGGTTAGCTGGGGCCAACGTCCTGACTTTC.

The table lists this clone with a count of one. The J gene is TRBJ2-1, the V gene TRBV7-3; 9 bases map to TRBD2. The germline V gene has CDR1 SGHTA and CDR2 FQGTGA. CDR3 length: 16 amino acids. With 5 bases clipped from V and 8 bases from J, the junction kept 13 bases outside the gene matches. CDR3 region: CASSQLAGNTGDEQFF. CDR3 in DNA: TGTGCCAGCAGCCAACTAGCGGGCAATACGGGGGATGAGCAGTTCTTC. Using reference TRBV7-3 and TRBJ2-1 for the parts outside the CDR3, the full variable domain is GAGVSQTPSNKVTEKGKYVELRCDPISGHTALYWYRQSLGQGPEFLIYFQGTGAADDSGLPNDRFFAVRPEGSVSTLKIQRTERGDSAVYLCASSQLAGNTGDEQFFGPGTRLTVL.

The CDR3 coding sequence is TGTGCCAGCTCATCGACAGTACAAGAGACCCAGTACTTC. This codes for CASSSTVQETQYF. V is TRBV18 and J is TRBJ2-5, with a weak D call TRBD1 (5 bases). The V and J ends lost 5 bases and 2 bases respectively, with 9 bases between them. Per the germline V gene, CDR1 is KGHSH and CDR2 is LQKENI. The CDR3 covers 13 residues.

The chain joins TRBV7-8 to TRBJ1-5, with D unresolved. From germline, CDR1 is SGHVS and CDR2 FQNEAQ. CDR3 size: 14 residues. Trimming cost V 4 bases and J 0 bases, with 7 bases left between them. The CDR3 bases are TGTGCCAGCAGCTCAACCTATAGCAATCAGCCCCAGCATTTT. Encoded protein: CASSSTYSNQPQHF.

The DNA for the CDR3 is TGTGCCAGCAGCTTAGCGGGACAGGGATACCCCTACGAGCAGTACTTC. This gives the protein CASSLAGQGYPYEQYF. The V gene is TRBV7-2, the J gene TRBJ2-7; 9 bases align to TRBD1. V was clipped by 0 bases and J by 2 bases; unmatched bases: 5. Germline V gives CDR1 SGHTA, CDR2 FQGNSA. CDR3 length: 16 residues. Full variable domain (missing parts from reference TRBV7-2 and TRBJ2-7): GAGVSQSPSNKVTEKGKDVELRCDPISGHTALYWYRQSLGQGLEFLIYFQGNSAPDKSGLPSDRFSAERTGGSVSTLTIQRTQQEDSAVYLCASSLAGQGYPYEQYFGPGTRLTVT.